This T cell receptor beta chain was found in a study of OX40 agonist ivuxolimab in advanced cancers. Background for the entire study: Ivuxolimab was a fully human IgG2 agonistic monoclonal antibody targeting the costimulatory receptor OX40 (CD134). Intravenous ivuxolimab was administered to patients every 2 weeks at six dose levels: 0.01, 0.1, 0.3, 1.5, 3 and 10 mg/kg. Peripheral TCRbeta sequencing was intended to test whether TCR sequence diversity was altered and clonal T-cell expansion was caused by ivuxolimab. Of the roughly 52 dose-escalation patients, hepatocellular carcinoma was present in roughly 19, melanoma in around 15, renal cell carcinoma in 9 and head and neck cancer in 9. In the dose-escalation cohort, around four fifths of patients were male, and the mean age was approximately 64 years, with a range of roughly 20 to 85. Prior anti-PD-1, anti-PD-L1 or anti-CTLA-4 therapy was permitted, and checkpoint inhibitors had been received by more than 35% of dose-escalation patients. Three dose-escalation patients achieved partial responses, one with hepatocellular carcinoma and two with cutaneous melanoma. The monotherapy dose-escalation portion (N of about 52 patients) of the phase I ivuxolimab trial is reported in the paper. The paper as a whole reports these results and caveats: After ivuxolimab, expanded clones were on average more numerous among CD8+ T cells than among CD4+ T cells. Partial responders in the 0.1-3.0 mg/kg groups had among the lowest normalized peripheral clonal expansion, especially among CD8+ T cells. At doses from 0.1 to 3.0 mg/kg, clonal expansion was seen in both CD4+ and CD8+ blood T cells between baseline and week 6. Low levels of normalized T-cell clonal expansion were also seen in some patients who did not respond. Antigen specificity was not determined for the clonally expanded peripheral T cells.

In the case of this clone: There is no known antigen for this receptor. No much larger clone exists at a distance of one base, and base qualities are not known.

Trimming takes 6 bases off V and 6 bases off J; junction bases not matched to a gene: 12. In the germline V gene, CDR1 corresponds to MDHEN and CDR2 to SYDVKM. From its cysteine to its phenylalanine, the CDR3 spans 15 amino acids. Only CDR3 DNA remains: 45 bases, in frame from the first base. Genomic DNA was extracted from sorted cells for sequencing of the TCRbeta CDR3 region. The immunoSEQ Assay was used for sequencing of TCRbeta CDR3 regions. TCRdb re-hosts the immuneACCESS table, in-frame sequences only. Its copies lack some clones; in the studies checked, an unresolved V gene accounts for under half of them, and the cause for the rest is not known. The sample yields roughly 70,000 clones; 70% to 90% were counted once. The ten largest clones add up to roughly 4% of the sample. Patients with autoimmune disease history or receiving systemic immunosuppression were excluded from the trial. In every dose cohort, peripheral blood was drawn for TCR sequencing at baseline, cycle 4 day 1, and cycle 7 day 1. Samples were obtained from an open-label, multicenter, first-in-human phase I dose-escalation trial of ivuxolimab. Adults with locally advanced or metastatic head and neck squamous cell, hepatocellular, melanoma or renal cell carcinoma were enrolled in the trial. Before TCR sequencing, CD4+ and CD8+ T cells were separately sorted from peripheral blood.

The sequence came from an adult with an advanced solid tumor such as melanoma, head and neck, liver or kidney cancer. The sample consisted of CD4+ or CD8+ T cells sorted from blood, taken in a trial of the OX40 agonist ivuxolimab. Recombination linked TRBV28 to TRBJ2-7, and TRBD1 matches 9 of the central bases. The bases are TGTGCCAGCAGCCTATCCGGGACAGGGCTCCGCGAGCAGTACTTC. The translation is CASSLSGTGLREQYF.